The sequence of this T cell receptor (beta chain) was determined in a study of blood T cell repertoires in COVID-19. The method was immunoSEQ multiplex PCR; TCRdb's version includes in-frame clones alone and lacks a portion of them. Of under 300,000 clones listed, about 90% are singletons. Germline V gives CDR1 MDHEN, CDR2 SYDVKM. CDR3 length: 12 amino acids. V lost 7 bases and J lost 5, with 11 bases in between. The V gene is TRBV28, the J gene TRBJ2-5; D not certain. The source of this sequence is a man between 60 and 75 years old with acute or convalescent COVID-19. The source material was peripheral blood. The CDR3 sequence is CASTHPEETQYF. The CDR3 coding sequence is TGTGCCAGCACCCACCCCGAGGAGACCCAGTACTTC.